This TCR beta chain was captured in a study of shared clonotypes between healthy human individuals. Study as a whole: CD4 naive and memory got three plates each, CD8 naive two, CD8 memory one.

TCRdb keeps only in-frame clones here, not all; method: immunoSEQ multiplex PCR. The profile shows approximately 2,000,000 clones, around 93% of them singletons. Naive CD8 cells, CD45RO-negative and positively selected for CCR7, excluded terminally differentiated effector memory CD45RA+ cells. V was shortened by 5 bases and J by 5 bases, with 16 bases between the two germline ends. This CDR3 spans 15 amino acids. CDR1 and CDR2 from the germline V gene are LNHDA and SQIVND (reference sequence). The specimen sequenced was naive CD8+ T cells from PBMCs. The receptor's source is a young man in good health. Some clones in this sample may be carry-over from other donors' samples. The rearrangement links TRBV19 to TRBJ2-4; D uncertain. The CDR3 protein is CASSPRGTAENIQYF. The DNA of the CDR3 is TGTGCCAGTAGTCCTAGAGGTACCGCGGAAAACATTCAGTACTTC.